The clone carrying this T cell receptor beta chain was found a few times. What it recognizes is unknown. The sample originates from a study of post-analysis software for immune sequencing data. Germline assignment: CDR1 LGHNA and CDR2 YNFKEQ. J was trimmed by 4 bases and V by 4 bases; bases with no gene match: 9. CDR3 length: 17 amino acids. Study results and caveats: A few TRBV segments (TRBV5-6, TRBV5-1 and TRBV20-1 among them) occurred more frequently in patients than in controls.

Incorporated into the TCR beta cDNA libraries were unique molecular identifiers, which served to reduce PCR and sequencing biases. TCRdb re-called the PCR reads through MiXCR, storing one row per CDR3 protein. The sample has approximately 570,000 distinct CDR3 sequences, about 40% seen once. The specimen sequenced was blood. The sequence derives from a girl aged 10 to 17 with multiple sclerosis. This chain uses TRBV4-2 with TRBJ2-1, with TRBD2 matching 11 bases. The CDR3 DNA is TGTGCCAGCAGCCCCAGCCCCGGGACTAGCGGTTACAATGAGCAGTTCTTC. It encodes CASSPSPGTSGYNEQFF.